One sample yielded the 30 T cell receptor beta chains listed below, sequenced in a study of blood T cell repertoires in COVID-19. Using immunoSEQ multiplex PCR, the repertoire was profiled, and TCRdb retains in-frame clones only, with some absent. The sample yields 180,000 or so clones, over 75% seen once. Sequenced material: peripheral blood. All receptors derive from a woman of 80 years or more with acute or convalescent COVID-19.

The chain's CDR3 is CASSDRAGQGNSPLHF. The CDR3 nucleotides read TGTGCCAGCAGCGACAGAGCGGGACAGGGGAATTCACCCCTCCACTTT. The gene calls are TRBV3-1 (or the pseudogene TRBV3-2) and TRBJ1-6, with 10 bases aligning to TRBD1. CDR1 LGHDT and CDR2 YNNKEL come from the germline V gene (reference sequence). Losses at the gene ends were 5 bases for V and 7 bases for J; bases not matched to a gene: 8. This CDR3 contains 16 residues.

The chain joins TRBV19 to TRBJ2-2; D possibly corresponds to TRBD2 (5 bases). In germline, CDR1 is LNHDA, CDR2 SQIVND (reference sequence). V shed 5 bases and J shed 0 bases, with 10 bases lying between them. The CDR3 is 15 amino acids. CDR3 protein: CASSQRKANTGELFF. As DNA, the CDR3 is TGTGCCAGTAGTCAGCGGAAGGCGAACACCGGGGAGCTGTTTTTT.

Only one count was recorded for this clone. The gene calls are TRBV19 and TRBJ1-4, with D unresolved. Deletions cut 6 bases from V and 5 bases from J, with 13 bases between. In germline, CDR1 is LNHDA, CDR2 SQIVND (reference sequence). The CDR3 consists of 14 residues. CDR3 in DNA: TGTGCCAGTAGGAACTCAGACTGGAATGAAAAACTGTTTTTT. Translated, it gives CASRNSDWNEKLFF.

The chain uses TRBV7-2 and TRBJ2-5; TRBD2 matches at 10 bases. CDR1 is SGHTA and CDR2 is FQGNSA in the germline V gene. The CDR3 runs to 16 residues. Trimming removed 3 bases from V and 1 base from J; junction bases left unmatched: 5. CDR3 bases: TGTGCCAGCAGCTTTGGACTAGCGGTGATCCAAGAGACCCAGTACTTC. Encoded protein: CASSFGLAVIQETQYF.

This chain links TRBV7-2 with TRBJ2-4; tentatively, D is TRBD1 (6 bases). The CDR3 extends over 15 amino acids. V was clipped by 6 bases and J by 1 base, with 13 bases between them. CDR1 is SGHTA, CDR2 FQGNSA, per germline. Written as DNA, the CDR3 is TGTGCCAGCAGACCGCCCCAGGGGGCCAAAAACATTCAGTACTTC. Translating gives CASRPPQGAKNIQYF.

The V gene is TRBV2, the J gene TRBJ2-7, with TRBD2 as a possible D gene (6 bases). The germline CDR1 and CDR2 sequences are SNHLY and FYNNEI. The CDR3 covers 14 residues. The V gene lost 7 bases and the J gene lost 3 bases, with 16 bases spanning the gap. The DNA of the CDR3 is TGTGCCAGCATGGGGACCCGGGGAGGCTACGAGCAGTACTTC. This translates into CASMGTRGGYEQYF.

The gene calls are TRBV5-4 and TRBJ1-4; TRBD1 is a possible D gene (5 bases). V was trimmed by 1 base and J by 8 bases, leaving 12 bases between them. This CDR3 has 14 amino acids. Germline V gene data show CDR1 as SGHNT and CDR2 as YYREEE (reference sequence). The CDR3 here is CASSLRARGEKLFF. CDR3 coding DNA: TGTGCCAGCAGCTTGAGAGCCCGGGGGGAAAAACTGTTTTTT.

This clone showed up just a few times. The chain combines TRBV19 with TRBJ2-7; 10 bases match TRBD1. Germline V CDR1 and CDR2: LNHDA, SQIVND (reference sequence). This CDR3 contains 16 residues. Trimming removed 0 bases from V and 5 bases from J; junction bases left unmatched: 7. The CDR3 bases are TGTGCCAGTAGTATAGATATGGGGACAGGGGTCGACGAGCAGTACTTC. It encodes CASSIDMGTGVDEQYF. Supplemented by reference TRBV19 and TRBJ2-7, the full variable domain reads DGGITQSPKYLFRKEGQNVTLSCEQNLNHDAMYWYRQDPGQGLRLIYYSQIVNDFQKGDIAEGYSVSREKKESFPLTVTSAQKNPTAFYLCASSIDMGTGVDEQYFGPGTRLTVT.

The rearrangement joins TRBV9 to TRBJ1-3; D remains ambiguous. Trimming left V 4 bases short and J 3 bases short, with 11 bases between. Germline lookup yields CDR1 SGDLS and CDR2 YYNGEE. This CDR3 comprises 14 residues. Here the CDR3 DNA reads TGTGCCAGCAGCCGAGAGGGTATTGGAAACACCATATATTTT. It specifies CASSREGIGNTIYF.

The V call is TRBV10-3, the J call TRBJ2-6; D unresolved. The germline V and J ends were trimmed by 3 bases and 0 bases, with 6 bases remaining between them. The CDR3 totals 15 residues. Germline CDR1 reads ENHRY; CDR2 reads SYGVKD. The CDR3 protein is CAISETTSGANVLTF. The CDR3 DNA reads TGTGCCATCAGTGAAACAACCTCTGGGGCCAACGTCCTGACTTTC.

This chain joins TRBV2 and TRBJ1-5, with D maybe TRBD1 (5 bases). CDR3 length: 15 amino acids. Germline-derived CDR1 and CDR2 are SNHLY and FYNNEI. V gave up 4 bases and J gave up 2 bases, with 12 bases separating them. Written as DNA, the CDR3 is TGTGCCAGCAGTGCCCGAGGCAGGGGCAATCAGCCCCAGCATTTT. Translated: CASSARGRGNQPQHF.

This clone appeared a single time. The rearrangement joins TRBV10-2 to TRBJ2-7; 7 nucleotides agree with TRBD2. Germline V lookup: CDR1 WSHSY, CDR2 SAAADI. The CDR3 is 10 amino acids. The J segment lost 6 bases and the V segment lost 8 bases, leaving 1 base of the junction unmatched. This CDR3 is CASSGGEQYF. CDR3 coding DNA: TGCGCCAGCTCGGGAGGCGAGCAGTACTTC.

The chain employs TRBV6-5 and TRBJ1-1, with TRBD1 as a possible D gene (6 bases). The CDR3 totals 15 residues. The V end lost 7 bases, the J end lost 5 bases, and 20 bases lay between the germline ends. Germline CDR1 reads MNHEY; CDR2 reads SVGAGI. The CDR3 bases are TGTGCCAGCATTCACCTAACAGGGTTCCAGACTGAAGCTTTCTTT. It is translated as CASIHLTGFQTEAFF.

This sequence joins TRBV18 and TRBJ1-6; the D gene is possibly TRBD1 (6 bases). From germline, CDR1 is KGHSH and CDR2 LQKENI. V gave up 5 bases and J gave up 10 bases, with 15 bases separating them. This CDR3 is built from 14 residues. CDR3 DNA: TGTGCCAGCTCAGGGGACACCGTGGCATCACCCCTCCACTTT. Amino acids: CASSGDTVASPLHF.

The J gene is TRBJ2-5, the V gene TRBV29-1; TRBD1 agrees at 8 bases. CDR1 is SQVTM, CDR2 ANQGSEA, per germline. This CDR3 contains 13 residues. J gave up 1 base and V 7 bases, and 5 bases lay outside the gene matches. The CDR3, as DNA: TGCAGCGCGACAGGGGTATCCCAAGAGACCCAGTACTTC. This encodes CSATGVSQETQYF.

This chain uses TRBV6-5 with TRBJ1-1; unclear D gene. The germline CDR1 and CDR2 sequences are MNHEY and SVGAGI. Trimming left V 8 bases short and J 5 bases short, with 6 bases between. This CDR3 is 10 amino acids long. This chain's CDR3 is CASSGTEAFF. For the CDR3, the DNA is TGTGCCAGCTCAGGAACTGAAGCTTTCTTT.

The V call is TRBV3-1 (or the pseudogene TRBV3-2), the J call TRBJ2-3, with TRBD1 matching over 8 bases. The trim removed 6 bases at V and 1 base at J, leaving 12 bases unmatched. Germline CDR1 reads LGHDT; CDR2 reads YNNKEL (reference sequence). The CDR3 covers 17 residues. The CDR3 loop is CASSSEDREERTDTQYF. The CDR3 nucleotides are TGTGCCAGCAGTTCCGAGGACAGGGAGGAACGCACAGATACGCAGTATTTT.

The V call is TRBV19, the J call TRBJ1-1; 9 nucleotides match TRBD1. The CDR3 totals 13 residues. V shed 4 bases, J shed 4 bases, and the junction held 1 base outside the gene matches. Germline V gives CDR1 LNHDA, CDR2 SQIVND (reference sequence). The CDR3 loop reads CASSRQGVTEAFF. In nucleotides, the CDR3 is TGTGCCAGTAGTAGACAGGGGGTCACTGAAGCTTTCTTT.

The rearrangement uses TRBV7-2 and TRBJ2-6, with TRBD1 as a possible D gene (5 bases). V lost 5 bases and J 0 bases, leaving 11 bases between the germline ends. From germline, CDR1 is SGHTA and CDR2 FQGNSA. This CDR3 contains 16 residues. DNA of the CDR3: TGTGCCAGCAGCCCGGACACTTACTCTGGGGCCAACGTCCTGACTTTC. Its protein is CASSPDTYSGANVLTF. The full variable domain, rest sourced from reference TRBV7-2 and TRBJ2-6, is GAGVSQSPSNKVTEKGKDVELRCDPISGHTALYWYRQSLGQGLEFLIYFQGNSAPDKSGLPSDRFSAERTGGSVSTLTIQRTQQEDSAVYLCASSPDTYSGANVLTFGAGSRLTVL.

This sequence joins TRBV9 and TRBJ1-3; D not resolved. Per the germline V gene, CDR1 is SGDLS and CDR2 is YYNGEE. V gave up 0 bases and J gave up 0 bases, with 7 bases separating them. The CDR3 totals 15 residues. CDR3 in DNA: TGTGCCAGCAGCGTAGGTGCGGTCTCTGGAAACACCATATATTTT. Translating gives CASSVGAVSGNTIYF.

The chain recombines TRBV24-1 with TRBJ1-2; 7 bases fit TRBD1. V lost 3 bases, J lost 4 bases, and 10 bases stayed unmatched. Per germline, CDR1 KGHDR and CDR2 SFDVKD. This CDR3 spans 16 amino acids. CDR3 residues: CATSDTRDRNFYGYTF. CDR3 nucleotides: TGTGCCACCAGTGATACCCGGGACAGAAATTTCTATGGCTACACCTTC.

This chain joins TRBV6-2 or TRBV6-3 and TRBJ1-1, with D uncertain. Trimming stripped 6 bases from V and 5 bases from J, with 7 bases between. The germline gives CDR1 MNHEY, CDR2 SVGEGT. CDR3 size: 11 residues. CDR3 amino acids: CASSPSTEAFF. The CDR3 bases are TGTGCCAGCAGCCCGAGTACTGAAGCTTTCTTT.

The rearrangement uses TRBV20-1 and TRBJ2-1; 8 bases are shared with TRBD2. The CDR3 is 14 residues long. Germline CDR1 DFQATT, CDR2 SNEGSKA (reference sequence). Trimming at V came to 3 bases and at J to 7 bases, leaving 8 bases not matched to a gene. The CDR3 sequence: CSASRPSGWNEQFF. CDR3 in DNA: TGCAGTGCTAGTCGCCCTAGCGGGTGGAATGAGCAGTTCTTC.

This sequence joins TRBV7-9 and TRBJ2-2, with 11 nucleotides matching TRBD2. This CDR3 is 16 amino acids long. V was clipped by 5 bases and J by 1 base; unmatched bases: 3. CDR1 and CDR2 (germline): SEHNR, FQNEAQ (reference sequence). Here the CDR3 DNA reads TGTGCCAGCAGCCCGGGACTAGCGGTGAACACCGGGGAGCTGTTTTTT. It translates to CASSPGLAVNTGELFF.

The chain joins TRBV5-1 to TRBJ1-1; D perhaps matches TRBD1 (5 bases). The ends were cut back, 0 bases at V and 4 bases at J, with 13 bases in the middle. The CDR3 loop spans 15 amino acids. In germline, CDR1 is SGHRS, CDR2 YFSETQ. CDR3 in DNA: TGCGCCAGCAGCTTGGCGGGACTCCAAACCACTGAAGCTTTCTTT. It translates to CASSLAGLQTTEAFF.

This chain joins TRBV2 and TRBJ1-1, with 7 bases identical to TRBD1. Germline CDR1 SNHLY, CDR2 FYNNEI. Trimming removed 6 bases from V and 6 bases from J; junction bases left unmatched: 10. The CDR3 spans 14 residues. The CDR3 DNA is TGTGCCAGCAGGTGGCAGGGGGATCGGGCTGAAGCTTTCTTT. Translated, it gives CASRWQGDRAEAFF.

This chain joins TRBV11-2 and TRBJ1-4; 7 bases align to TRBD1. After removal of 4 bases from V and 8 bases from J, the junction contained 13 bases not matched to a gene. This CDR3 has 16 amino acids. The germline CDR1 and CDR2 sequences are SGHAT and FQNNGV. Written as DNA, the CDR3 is TGTGCCAGCAGCTCAAGGCGACAGGGTGGTAGAGAAAAACTGTTTTTT. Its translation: CASSSRRQGGREKLFF.

The CDR3 DNA reads TGTGCCAGCAGCTTACCTAGCGGGCCGACACAAGAGACCCAGTACTTC. Its protein product is CASSLPSGPTQETQYF. The chain recombines TRBV5-4 with TRBJ2-5, with 8 bases aligning to TRBD2. This CDR3 region has 16 residues. CDR1 and CDR2 from the germline V gene are SGHNT and YYREEE (reference sequence). The junction had 8 bases not matched to a gene; V was cut back by 2 bases and J by 2 bases.

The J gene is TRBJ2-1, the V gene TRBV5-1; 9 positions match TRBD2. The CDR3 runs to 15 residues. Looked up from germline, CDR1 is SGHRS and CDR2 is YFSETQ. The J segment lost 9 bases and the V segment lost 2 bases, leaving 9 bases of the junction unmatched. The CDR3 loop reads CASSLVVAGEGEQFF. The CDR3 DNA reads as TGCGCCAGCAGCTTAGTAGTAGCGGGAGAGGGTGAGCAGTTCTTC.

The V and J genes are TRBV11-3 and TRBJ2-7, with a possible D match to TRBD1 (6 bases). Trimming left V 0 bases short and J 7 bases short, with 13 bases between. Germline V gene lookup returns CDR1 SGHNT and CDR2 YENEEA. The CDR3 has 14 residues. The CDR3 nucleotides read TGTGCCAGCAGCTTAGAACAGGGAGAAGGGGAGCAGTACTTC. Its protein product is CASSLEQGEGEQYF.